This T cell receptor (beta chain) is from a study of T cell changes during pregnancy in multiple sclerosis. Germline V lookup: CDR1 SGHNT, CDR2 YYREEE (reference sequence). Losses at the gene ends were 2 bases for V and 1 base for J; bases not matched to a gene: 1. The CDR3 is 14 amino acids. The data were produced by immunoSEQ multiplex PCR, yet TCRdb's version contains in-frame clones alone and is incomplete. The sample includes 65,000 or so clones, about nine tenths of them seen just once. This chain joins TRBV5-4 and TRBJ2-5, with 8 nucleotides matching TRBD2. This material consisted of peripheral blood, taken in the second trimester of pregnancy. The sequence was obtained from a female donor in good health, enrolled as a control in a pregnancy study. The CDR3 DNA sequence: TGTGCCAGCAGCTTAGCGGGGGCCCAAGAGACCCAGTACTTC. This gives the protein CASSLAGAQETQYF.